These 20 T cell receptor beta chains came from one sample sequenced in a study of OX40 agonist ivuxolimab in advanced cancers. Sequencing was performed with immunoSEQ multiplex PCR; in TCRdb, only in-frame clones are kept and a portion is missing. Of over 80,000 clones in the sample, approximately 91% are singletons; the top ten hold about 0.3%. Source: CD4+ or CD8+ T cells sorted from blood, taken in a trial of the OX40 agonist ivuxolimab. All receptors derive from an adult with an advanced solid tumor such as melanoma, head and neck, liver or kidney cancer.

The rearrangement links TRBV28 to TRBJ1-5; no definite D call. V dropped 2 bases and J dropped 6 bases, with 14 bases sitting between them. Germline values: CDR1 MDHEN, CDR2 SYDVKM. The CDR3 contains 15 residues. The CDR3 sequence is CASSLGSLSPQPQHF. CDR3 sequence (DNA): TGTGCCAGCAGTTTAGGTTCCCTATCTCCTCAGCCCCAGCATTTT.

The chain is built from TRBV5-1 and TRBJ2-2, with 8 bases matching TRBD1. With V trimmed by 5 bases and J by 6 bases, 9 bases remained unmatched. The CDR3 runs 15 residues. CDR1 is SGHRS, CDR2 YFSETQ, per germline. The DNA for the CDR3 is TGCGCCAGCAGTCTTCGACAGGGGCGGGCCGGGGAGCTGTTTTTT. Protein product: CASSLRQGRAGELFF.

CDR3: CASSPLGQGKGISGANVLTF. CDR3 in DNA: TGTGCCAGCTCACCACTGGGACAGGGTAAGGGGATCTCTGGGGCCAACGTCCTGACTTTC. This chain joins TRBV18 and TRBJ2-6, with TRBD1 matching 9 bases. CDR1 KGHSH and CDR2 LQKENI come from the germline V gene. The CDR3 loop spans 20 amino acids. V dropped 1 base and J dropped 0; count of bases not matched to a gene: 10.

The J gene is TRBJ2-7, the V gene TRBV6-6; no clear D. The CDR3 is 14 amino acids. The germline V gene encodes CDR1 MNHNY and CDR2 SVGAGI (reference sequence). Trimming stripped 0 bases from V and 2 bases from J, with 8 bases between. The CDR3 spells CASSYSDGPYEQYF. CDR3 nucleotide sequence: TGTGCCAGCAGTTACTCAGACGGACCCTACGAGCAGTACTTC.

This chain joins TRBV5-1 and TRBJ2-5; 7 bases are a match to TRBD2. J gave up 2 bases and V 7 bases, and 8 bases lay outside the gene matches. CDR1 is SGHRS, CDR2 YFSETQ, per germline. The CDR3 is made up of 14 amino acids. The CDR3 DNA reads TGCGCCAGCTCAGGGAGGGTCTCTCAAGAGACCCAGTACTTC. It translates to CASSGRVSQETQYF.

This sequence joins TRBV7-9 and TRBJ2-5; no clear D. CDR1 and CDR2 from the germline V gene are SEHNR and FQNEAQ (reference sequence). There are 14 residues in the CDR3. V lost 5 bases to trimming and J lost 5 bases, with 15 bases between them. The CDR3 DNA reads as TGTGCCAGCAGCGTCGGCCCCGGCCCCGAGACCCAGTACTTC. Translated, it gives CASSVGPGPETQYF.

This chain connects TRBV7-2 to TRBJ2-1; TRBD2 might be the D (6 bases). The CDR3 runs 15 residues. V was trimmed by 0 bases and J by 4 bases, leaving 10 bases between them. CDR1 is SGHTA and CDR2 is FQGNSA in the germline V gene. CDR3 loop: CASSLAGGRYNEQFF. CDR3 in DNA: TGTGCCAGCAGCTTAGCGGGAGGACGGTACAATGAGCAGTTCTTC.

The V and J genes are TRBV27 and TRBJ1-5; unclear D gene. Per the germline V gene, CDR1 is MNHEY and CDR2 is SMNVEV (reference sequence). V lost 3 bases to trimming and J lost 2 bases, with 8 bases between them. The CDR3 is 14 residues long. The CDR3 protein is CASSLSRGNQPQHF. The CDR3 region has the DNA TGTGCCAGCAGTTTGTCGAGGGGCAATCAGCCCCAGCATTTT.

The CDR3 protein is CASSLGQNNEQFF. Here the CDR3 DNA reads TGTGCCAGCAGCTTAGGACAGAACAATGAGCAGTTCTTC. The gene calls are TRBV11-2 and TRBJ2-1; tentative D call: TRBD1 (5 bases). Per the germline V gene, CDR1 is SGHAT and CDR2 is FQNNGV. With 1 base removed from V and 5 bases from J, the gap between germline ends came to 6 bases. The length of the CDR3 is 13 residues. The variable domain in full, with the rest retrieved from reference TRBV11-2 and TRBJ2-1, is EAGVAQSPRYKIIEKRQSVAFWCNPISGHATLYWYQQILGQGPKLLIQFQNNGVVDDSQLPKDRFSAERLKGVDSTLKIQPAKLEDSAVYLCASSLGQNNEQFFGPGTRLTVL.

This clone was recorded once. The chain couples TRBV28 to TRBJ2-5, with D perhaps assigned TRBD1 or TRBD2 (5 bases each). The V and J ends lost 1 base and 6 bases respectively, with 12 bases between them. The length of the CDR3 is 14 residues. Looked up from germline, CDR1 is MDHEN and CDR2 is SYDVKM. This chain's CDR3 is CASSLYPGSQTQYF. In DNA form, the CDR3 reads TGTGCCAGCAGTTTATACCCAGGGAGTCAGACCCAGTACTTC.

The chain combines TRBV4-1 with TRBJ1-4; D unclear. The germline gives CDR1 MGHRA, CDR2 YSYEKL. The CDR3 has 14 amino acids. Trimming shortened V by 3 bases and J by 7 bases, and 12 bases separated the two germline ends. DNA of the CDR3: TGCGCCAGCAGCCAGGCCGTCATTGCTGAAAAACTGTTTTTT. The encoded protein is CASSQAVIAEKLFF.

The CDR3 DNA is TGTGCCTGGAGAGGTGAAGGCACCCCGTCGCAGTACTTC. It is translated as CAWRGEGTPSQYF. The gene calls are TRBV30 and TRBJ2-7; D is unclear. CDR1 is GTSNPN, CDR2 SVGIG, per germline (reference sequence). V dropped 3 bases and J dropped 9 bases, with 18 bases sitting between them. There are 13 residues in the CDR3.

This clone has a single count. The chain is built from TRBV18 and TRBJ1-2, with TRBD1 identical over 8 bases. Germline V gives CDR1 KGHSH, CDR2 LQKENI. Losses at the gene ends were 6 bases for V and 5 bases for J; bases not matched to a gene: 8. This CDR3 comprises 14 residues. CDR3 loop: CASSPGGAGYGYTF. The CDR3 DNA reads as TGTGCCAGCTCTCCAGGGGGCGCGGGGTATGGCTACACCTTC.

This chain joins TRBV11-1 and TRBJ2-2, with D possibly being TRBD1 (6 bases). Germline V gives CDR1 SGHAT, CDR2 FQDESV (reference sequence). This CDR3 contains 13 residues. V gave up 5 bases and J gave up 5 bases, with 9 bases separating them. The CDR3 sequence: CASSQGHTGELFF. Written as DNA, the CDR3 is TGTGCCAGCAGCCAGGGGCATACCGGGGAGCTGTTTTTT. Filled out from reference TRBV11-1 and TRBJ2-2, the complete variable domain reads EAEVAQSPRYKITEKSQAVAFWCDPISGHATLYWYRQILGQGPELLVQFQDESVVDDSQLPKDRFSAERLKGVDSTLKIQPAELGDSAMYLCASSQGHTGELFFGEGSRLTVL.

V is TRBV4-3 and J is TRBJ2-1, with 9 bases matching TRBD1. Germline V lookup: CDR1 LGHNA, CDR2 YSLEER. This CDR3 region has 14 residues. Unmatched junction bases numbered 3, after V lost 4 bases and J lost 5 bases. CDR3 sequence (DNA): TGCGCCAGCAGCCCAAGGACAGGGGACAATGAGCAGTTCTTC. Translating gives CASSPRTGDNEQFF.

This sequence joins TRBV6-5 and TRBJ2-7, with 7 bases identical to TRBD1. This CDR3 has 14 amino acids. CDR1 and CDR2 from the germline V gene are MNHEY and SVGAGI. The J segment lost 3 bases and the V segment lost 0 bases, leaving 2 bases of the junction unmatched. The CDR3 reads CASSYSAGGYEQYF. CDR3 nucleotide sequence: TGTGCCAGCAGTTACTCGGCAGGGGGCTACGAGCAGTACTTC.

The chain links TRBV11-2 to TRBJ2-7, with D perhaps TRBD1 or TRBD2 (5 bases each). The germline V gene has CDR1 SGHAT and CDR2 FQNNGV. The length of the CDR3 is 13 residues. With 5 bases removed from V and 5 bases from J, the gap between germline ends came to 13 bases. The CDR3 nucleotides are TGTGCCAGCAGCCTAGGCCGGGGCGACGAGCAGTACTTC. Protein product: CASSLGRGDEQYF. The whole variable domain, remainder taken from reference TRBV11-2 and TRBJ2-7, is EAGVAQSPRYKIIEKRQSVAFWCNPISGHATLYWYQQILGQGPKLLIQFQNNGVVDDSQLPKDRFSAERLKGVDSTLKIQPAKLEDSAVYLCASSLGRGDEQYFGPGTRLTVT.

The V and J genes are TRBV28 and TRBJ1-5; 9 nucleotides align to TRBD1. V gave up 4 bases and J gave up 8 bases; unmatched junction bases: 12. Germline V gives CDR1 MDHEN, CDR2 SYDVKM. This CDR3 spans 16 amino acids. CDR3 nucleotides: TGTGCCAGCAGTTCTACCCAGGGGACAGGGTTTGAGCCCCAGCATTTT. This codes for CASSSTQGTGFEPQHF.

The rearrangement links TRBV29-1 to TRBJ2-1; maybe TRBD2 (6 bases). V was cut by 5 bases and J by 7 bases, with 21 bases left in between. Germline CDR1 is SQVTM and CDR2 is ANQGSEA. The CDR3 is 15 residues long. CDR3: CSVRIWAGRGNEQFF. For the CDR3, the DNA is TGCAGCGTTCGCATATGGGCGGGACGGGGGAATGAGCAGTTCTTC.

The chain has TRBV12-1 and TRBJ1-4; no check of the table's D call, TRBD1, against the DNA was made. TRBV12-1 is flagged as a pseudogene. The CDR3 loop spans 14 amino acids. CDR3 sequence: CASSFRQGREKLFF. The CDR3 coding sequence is TGTGCCAGCAGCTTTCGACAGGGGCGGGAAAAACTGTTTTTT.